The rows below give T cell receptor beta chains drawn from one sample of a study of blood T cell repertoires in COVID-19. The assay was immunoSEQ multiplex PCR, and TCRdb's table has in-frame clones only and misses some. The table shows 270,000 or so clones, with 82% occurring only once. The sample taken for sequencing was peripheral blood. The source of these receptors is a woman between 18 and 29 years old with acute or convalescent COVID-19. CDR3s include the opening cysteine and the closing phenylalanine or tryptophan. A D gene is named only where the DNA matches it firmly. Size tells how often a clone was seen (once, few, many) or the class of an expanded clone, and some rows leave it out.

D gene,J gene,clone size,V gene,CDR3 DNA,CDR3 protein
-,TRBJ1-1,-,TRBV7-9,TGTGCCAGCAGCCCGTTTGGGGGGACTGAAGCTTTCTTT,CASSPFGGTEAFF
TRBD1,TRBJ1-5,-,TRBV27,TGTGCCAGCAGTTGGGGGACAGGGCGCAATCAGCCCCAGCATTTT,CASSWGTGRNQPQHF
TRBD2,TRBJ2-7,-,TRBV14,TGTGCCAGCAGCCAAGAGATGGGGGGGAGGACTCCCTACGAGCAGTACTTC,CASSQEMGGRTPYEQYF
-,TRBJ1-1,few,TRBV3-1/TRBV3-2,TGTGCCAGCAGCCTCAGGGGTGGGTCAGTAAACACTGAAGCTTTCTTT,CASSLRGGSVNTEAFF
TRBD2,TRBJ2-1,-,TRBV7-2,TGTGCCAGCAGCTCGCGACTAGCGGGAGGGATTTCCAATGAGCAGTTCTTC,CASSSRLAGGISNEQFF
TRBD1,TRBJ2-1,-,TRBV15,TGTGCCACCAGCCAGGACAGGGGGTTGTACAATGAGCAGTTCTTC,CATSQDRGLYNEQFF
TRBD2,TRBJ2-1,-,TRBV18,TGTGCCAGCTCACATACCCGGACTAGCGGGATGTACAATGAGCAGTTCTTC,CASSHTRTSGMYNEQFF
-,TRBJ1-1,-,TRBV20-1,TGCAGTGCTAGTTGGGGGGGGATGAACACTGAAGCTTTCTTT,CSASWGGMNTEAFF
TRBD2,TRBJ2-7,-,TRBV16,TGTGCCAGCAGCCAATCGATCCTAGCGGGCCCCTACGAGCAGTACTTC,CASSQSILAGPYEQYF
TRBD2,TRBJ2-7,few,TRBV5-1,TGCGCCAGCAGCCTGGTGACTAGCGGTACCTACGAGCAGTACTTC,CASSLVTSGTYEQYF
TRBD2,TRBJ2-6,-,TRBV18,TGTGCCAGCTCAGACAATCCGGGACTAGATCTCTCTGGGGCCAACGTCCTGACTTTC,CASSDNPGLDLSGANVLTF
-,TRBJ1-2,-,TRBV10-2,TGCGCCAGCAGTTTTGCAGGGAATTATAACTATGGCTACACCTTC,CASSFAGNYNYGYTF
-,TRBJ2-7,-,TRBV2,TGTGCCAGCAGTACCAATCAACGGGAGTATTCCGAGCAGTACTTC,CASSTNQREYSEQYF
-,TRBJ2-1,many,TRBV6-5,TGTGCCAGCAGTTTCCAGGGGCCCAATGAGCAGTTCTTC,CASSFQGPNEQFF
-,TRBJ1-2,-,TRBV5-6,TGTGCCAGCACCCTGGCAATGTTACAAGTTAACTATGGCTACACCTTC,CASTLAMLQVNYGYTF
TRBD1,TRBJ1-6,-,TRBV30,TGTGCCTGGAGCCCAGGGGGCGGTTCACCCCTCCACTTT,CAWSPGGGSPLHF
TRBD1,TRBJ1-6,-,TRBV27,TGTGCCAGCAGTCCTCGGACAGGGAAAGGATCACCCCTCCACTTT,CASSPRTGKGSPLHF
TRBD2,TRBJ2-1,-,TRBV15,TGTGCCACCAGCAGCCAAATCATAGCGGGAGCCTACAATGAGCAGTTCTTC,CATSSQIIAGAYNEQFF
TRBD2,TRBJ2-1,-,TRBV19,TGTGCCAGTAGTATTCGTAGCGGGAGGGCCTTGCACTACAATGAGCAGTTCTTC,CASSIRSGRALHYNEQFF
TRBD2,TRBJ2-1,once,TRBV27,TGTGCCAGCAGTCCCTATGAGCGGGAGGGCCTGGAGCAGTTCTTC,CASSPYEREGLEQFF
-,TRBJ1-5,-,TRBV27,TGTGCCAGCAGTTTATCGGGTAAGAGGGCGGATCAGCCCCAGCATTTT,CASSLSGKRADQPQHF
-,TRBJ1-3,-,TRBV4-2,TGTGCCAGCAGCCAAGTCGTCGGGGGGGCTGGAAACACCATATATTTT,CASSQVVGGAGNTIYF
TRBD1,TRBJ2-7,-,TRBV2,TGTGCCAGCAGTGAAGCAGGGGGCCCAGGAAAGCCGTACGAGCAGTACTTC,CASSEAGGPGKPYEQYF
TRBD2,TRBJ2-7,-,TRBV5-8,TGTGCCAGCAGCAAGGGACTAGCGGGCTACGAGCAGTACTTC,CASSKGLAGYEQYF
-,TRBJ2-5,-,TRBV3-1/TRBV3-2,TGTGCCAGCAGCCCATTCAGGGGGGACCAAGAGACCCAGTACTTC,CASSPFRGDQETQYF
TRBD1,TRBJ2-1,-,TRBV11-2,TGTGCCAGCAGCTTAGACAGGGGGCTTAATGAGCAGTTCTTC,CASSLDRGLNEQFF
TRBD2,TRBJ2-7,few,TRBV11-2,TGTGCCAGCAGCTCTCGACTAGCGGCCTACTACGAGCAGTACTTC,CASSSRLAAYYEQYF
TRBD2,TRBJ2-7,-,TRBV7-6,TGTGCCAGCAGCTTAGCTAGCGGGAGTGGGTACGAGCAGTACTTC,CASSLASGSGYEQYF
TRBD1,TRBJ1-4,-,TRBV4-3,TGCGCCAGCAGCCAAGAGGGACAGAGGGATGAAAAACTGTTTTTT,CASSQEGQRDEKLFF
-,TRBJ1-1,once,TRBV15,TGTGCCACCAGCCCGGGACACCCTGAAGCTTTCTTT,CATSPGHPEAFF
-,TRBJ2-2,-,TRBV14,TGTGCCAGCAGCCAGTCTATGTTGGGGGAGCTGTTTTTT,CASSQSMLGELFF
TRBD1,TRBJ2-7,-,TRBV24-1,TGTGCCACCAGTCCCAACCCGGGACAGGGGACCAACTACGAGCAGTACTTC,CATSPNPGQGTNYEQYF
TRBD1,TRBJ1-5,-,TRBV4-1,TGCGCCAGCAGCCAAAACCACGGGACAGCGGATCAGCCCCAGCATTTT,CASSQNHGTADQPQHF
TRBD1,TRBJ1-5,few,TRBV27,TGTGCCAGCAGTTTTGGGGCAGGGGGAAATCAGCCCCAGCATTTT,CASSFGAGGNQPQHF
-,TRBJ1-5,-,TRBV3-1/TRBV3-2,TGTGCCAGCAGCCAAGGCGGTCAGCCCCAGCATTTT,CASSQGGQPQHF
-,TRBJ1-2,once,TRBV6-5,TGTGCCAGCAGTTACGGCGGGACGCAAGACGGCTACACCTTC,CASSYGGTQDGYTF
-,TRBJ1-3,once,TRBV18,TGTGCCAGCTCACCACCGCGGGGGGGACCCTCTGGAAACACCATATATTTT,CASSPPRGGPSGNTIYF
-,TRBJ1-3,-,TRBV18,TGTGCCAGCTCACCACTGGCCCAATCTGGAAACACCATATATTTT,CASSPLAQSGNTIYF
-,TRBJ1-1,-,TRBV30,TGTGCCTGGAGTGTTGGAGGGAACACTGAAGCTTTCTTT,CAWSVGGNTEAFF
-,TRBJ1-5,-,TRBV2,TGTGCCAGCAGTGAAGCGTGGCGGGGGACTAGCAATCAGCCCCAGCATTTT,CASSEAWRGTSNQPQHF
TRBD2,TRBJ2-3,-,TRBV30,TGTGCCTGGTCTACCGGTCTAGCGGGGAGCCATAGCACAGATACGCAGTATTTT,CAWSTGLAGSHSTDTQYF
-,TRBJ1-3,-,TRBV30,TGTGCCTTGGCTCCCTCTGGAAACACCATATATTTT,CALAPSGNTIYF
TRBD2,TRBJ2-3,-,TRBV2,TGTGCCAGCACGGCGGGAGCCACAGATACGCAGTATTTT,CASTAGATDTQYF
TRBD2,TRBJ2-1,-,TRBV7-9,TGTGCCAGCAGCTTAGGACGTGGGGTAGCGGGAGTGCAGTTCTTC,CASSLGRGVAGVQFF
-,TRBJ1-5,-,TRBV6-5,TGTGCCAGCAGTTTAACAGGGAGACAGCCCCAGCATTTT,CASSLTGRQPQHF
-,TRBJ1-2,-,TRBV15,TGTGCCACCAGCAGAGGGGTCTGGCGGGGGGAGGACTATGGCTACACCTTC,CATSRGVWRGEDYGYTF
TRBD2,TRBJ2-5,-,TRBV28,TGTGCCAGCATCACCGCGGGACTAGCGGGAGAAGAGACCCAGTACTTC,CASITAGLAGEETQYF
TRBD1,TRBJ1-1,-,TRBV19,TGTGCCAGTAGTATAGGACAGGGGGCTATGATGAACACTGAAGCTTTCTTT,CASSIGQGAMMNTEAFF